What follows are 31 T cell receptor beta chains derived from one specimen sequenced in a study of CXCR3-negative and CXCR3-positive naive CD8 T cells. Study-wide results and limits: Naive cells that were CXCR3-positive had more hydrophobic TRB CDR3s (compared with CXCR3-negative naive cells).

Each TRB cDNA library was prepared by 5' RACE (with UMI labels). TCRdb derives one entry per CDR3 protein from the 5' RACE reads, leaving out DNA. Its table records roughly 61,000 distinct CDR3 sequences. For these receptors, no antigen is known. The material sequenced was naive CXCR3+ CD8+ T cells from blood. Subset defined: CD45RO-CCR7+CD27+CD95- naive CD8+ T cells expressing CXCR3 (TNR3+). These receptors all stem from a human donor in good health. Some clones in this sample may be carry-over from other donors' samples.

The chain uses TRBV9 and TRBJ1-1. Germline V gene lookup returns CDR1 SGDLS and CDR2 YYNGEE. The CDR3 totals 14 residues. This chain's CDR3 is CASSVVRENTEAFF.

V gene TRBV3-1 combines with J gene TRBJ2-1; absent DNA, TCRdb's TRBD1 call cannot be checked. Germline assignment: CDR1 LGHDT and CDR2 YNNKEL (reference sequence). The CDR3 length is 13 residues. The chain's CDR3 is CASSGPRFDEQFF.

The rearrangement links TRBV5-5 to TRBJ2-5; as DNA is missing, the TRBD1 call by TCRdb cannot be tested. Per the germline V gene, CDR1 is SGHKS and CDR2 is YYEKEE (reference sequence). CDR3 length: 16 amino acids. The CDR3 loop is CASSLLVDRDIETQYF.

This chain joins TRBV7-3 and TRBJ2-3; TCRdb outputs TRBD1, but without DNA this stays unchecked. Germline V CDR1 and CDR2: SGHTA, FQGTGA. The CDR3 sequence is 16 residues long. CDR3 sequence: CASSPRGSGGTDTQYF.

The rearrangement uses TRBV5-1 and TRBJ2-7. Germline-derived CDR1 and CDR2 are SGHRS and YFSETQ. The CDR3 sequence is 12 residues long. The CDR3 sequence: CASSLDRVEQYF.

This chain joins TRBV4-3 and TRBJ2-5; without DNA, the TCRdb call of TRBD1 cannot be checked. CDR1 is LGHNA, CDR2 YSLEER, per germline. This CDR3 contains 16 residues. CDR3 amino acids: CASSQDYPDPKETQYF.

The rearrangement uses TRBV7-2 and TRBJ1-4. The CDR3 runs to 11 residues. The germline CDR1 and CDR2 sequences are SGHTA and FQGNSA. The CDR3 loop reads CASSLDKGLFF.

V usage is TRBV19 and J usage is TRBJ1-5; TCRdb's D call of TRBD1 is untestable without DNA. Germline V gene sequence: CDR1 LNHDA, CDR2 SQIVND (reference sequence). The CDR3 loop spans 15 amino acids. The chain's CDR3 is CASSLTGFSNQPQHF.

The chain recombines TRBV19 with TRBJ1-5. CDR1 is LNHDA, CDR2 SQIVND, per germline (reference sequence). The CDR3 consists of 14 residues. The CDR3 here is CASSFDNSNQPQHF.

The chain employs TRBV11-2 and TRBJ2-1; TCRdb selects TRBD2, and the lack of DNA leaves this call unchecked. This CDR3 contains 13 residues. Per the germline V gene, CDR1 is SGHAT and CDR2 is FQNNGV. The CDR3 sequence is CASSFGTSYEQFF.

The rearrangement uses TRBV6-2 or TRBV6-3 and TRBJ2-1; without DNA, the TCRdb call of TRBD2 cannot be checked. CDR1 and CDR2 from the germline V gene are MNHEY and SVGEGT. The CDR3 totals 15 residues. The CDR3 spells CASSLAGGIYNEQFF.

The chain uses TRBV29-1 and TRBJ2-7; TCRdb reports TRBD1, a call that lacks DNA to check it against. CDR3 length equals 14 residues. The germline gives CDR1 SQVTM, CDR2 ANQGSEA. CDR3 loop: CSVEGRDRDYEQYF.

The J gene is TRBJ2-1, the V gene TRBV29-1; TCRdb proposes TRBD2, but this gene call is untestable without DNA. Germline loops: CDR1 SQVTM, CDR2 ANQGSEA. The CDR3 loop spans 14 amino acids. CDR3 in amino acids: CSAGIEDSYNEQFF.

The V call is TRBV4-3, the J call TRBJ1-1. Per the germline V gene, CDR1 is LGHNA and CDR2 is YSLEER. This CDR3 is 13 amino acids long. This CDR3 is CASSLGRTSEAFF.

J is TRBJ1-5 and V is TRBV7-9. The CDR3 has 12 residues. Germline V gene sequence: CDR1 SEHNR, CDR2 FQNEAQ (reference sequence). CDR3 sequence reads: CASSLADQPQHF.

The rearrangement uses TRBV11-2 and TRBJ2-7; TCRdb outputs TRBD1, but without DNA this stays unchecked. Germline CDR1 SGHAT, CDR2 FQNNGV. There are 17 residues in the CDR3. CDR3 sequence reads: CASSPGGGGTYSYEQYF. Using reference TRBV11-2 and TRBJ2-7 for the parts outside the CDR3, the full variable domain is EAGVAQSPRYKIIEKRQSVAFWCNPISGHATLYWYQQILGQGPKLLIQFQNNGVVDDSQLPKDRFSAERLKGVDSTLKIQPAKLEDSAVYLCASSPGGGGTYSYEQYFGPGTRLTVT.

This chain links TRBV4-3 with TRBJ2-7; TCRdb picks TRBD1, but there is no DNA to check that call. Looked up from germline, CDR1 is LGHNA and CDR2 is YSLEER. The CDR3 contains 15 residues. CDR3 residues: CASSQDDSNFYEQYF.

The gene calls are TRBV7-8 and TRBJ2-5; TCRdb lists TRBD2, though no DNA is available to test this call. Germline V gene sequence: CDR1 SGHVS, CDR2 FQNEAQ. CDR3 length equals 16 residues. The CDR3 region is CASSLASGGIQETQYF.

The CDR3 sequence: CASSPYTYEQYF. The chain combines TRBV6-2 or TRBV6-3 with TRBJ2-7. The CDR3 contains 12 residues. In germline, CDR1 is MNHEY, CDR2 SVGEGT.

The chain couples TRBV28 to TRBJ2-1; TCRdb calls TRBD2, which cannot be checked without DNA. The CDR3 sequence is 16 residues long. Germline CDR1 reads MDHEN; CDR2 reads SYDVKM. CDR3 in amino acids: CASRSRRANSYNEQFF.

The chain couples TRBV12-3 or TRBV12-4 to TRBJ2-5. The CDR3 runs to 15 residues. CDR3: CASSLAAATEETQYF.

CDR3 amino acids: CASSQIQDMNTEAFF. J is TRBJ1-1 and V is TRBV4-1; TCRdb lists TRBD1, though no DNA is available to test this call. The CDR3 has 15 residues. CDR1 is MGHRA, CDR2 YSYEKL, per germline.

The CDR3 reads CASSGDRAGGTKVWF. The chain is built from TRBV9 and TRBJ2-7; TCRdb picks TRBD1, but there is no DNA to check that call. The CDR3 is 15 residues long. Germline V CDR1 and CDR2: SGDLS, YYNGEE. Together with reference TRBV9 and TRBJ2-7, the CDR3 gives the full variable domain: DSGVTQTPKHLITATGQRVTLRCSPRSGDLSVYWYQQSLDQGLQFLIQYYNGEERAKGNILERFSAQQFPDLHSELNLSSLELGDSALYFCASSGDRAGGTKVWFGPGTRLTVT.

The chain has TRBV7-2 and TRBJ1-6; lacking DNA, the TRBD1 call made by TCRdb goes unchecked. The CDR3 totals 17 residues. Germline CDR1 reads SGHTA; CDR2 reads FQGNSA. The CDR3: CASSTYRGGGYNSPLHF.

The V call is TRBV7-3, the J call TRBJ2-1; no DNA is available, so the TRBD2 call from TCRdb remains unchecked. The CDR3 extends over 13 amino acids. The V gene's germline CDR1 is SGHTA and CDR2 FQGTGA. CDR3 amino acids: CASSLTLASEQFF.

The chain employs TRBV7-9 and TRBJ2-5; TCRdb picks TRBD1, but there is no DNA to check that call. The germline V gene has CDR1 SEHNR and CDR2 FQNEAQ (reference sequence). This CDR3 has 15 amino acids. The CDR3 loop is CASSFSGDLQETQYF.

The chain uses TRBV4-3 and TRBJ2-7; the D call from TCRdb, TRBD2, cannot be confirmed without DNA. Per the germline V gene, CDR1 is LGHNA and CDR2 is YSLEER. This CDR3 comprises 17 residues. The CDR3 reads CASSQGTGLAGAGEQYF.

The CDR3 here is CASSDPTGVTNYGYTF. J is TRBJ1-2 and V is TRBV7-9; the D gene TCRdb calls, TRBD1, cannot be checked with no DNA. Germline assignment: CDR1 SEHNR and CDR2 FQNEAQ (reference sequence). This CDR3 spans 16 amino acids.

The gene calls are TRBV7-6 and TRBJ2-7; TCRdb indicates TRBD1, and absent DNA this call remains unverified. CDR1 and CDR2 (germline): SGHVS, FNYEAQ. The CDR3 runs 14 residues. CDR3 protein: CASSPTGGDYEQYF.

J is TRBJ2-7 and V is TRBV7-8; TCRdb indicates TRBD1, and absent DNA this call remains unverified. The germline gives CDR1 SGHVS, CDR2 FQNEAQ. The CDR3 runs 17 residues. CDR3 sequence reads: CASSLVWGQGTTYEQYF.

The genes are TRBV25-1 and TRBJ2-1; absent DNA, TCRdb's TRBD2 call cannot be checked. CDR1 and CDR2 from the germline V gene are MGHDK and SYGVNS. The CDR3 has 14 amino acids. The CDR3 region is CASSLAGVYNEQFF.